The 3 T cell receptor beta chains in this list originate from one sample, sequenced in a study of T-cell reconstitution after alpha-beta-depleted transplantation in children. Preparation of the TCRbeta library was carried out with unique molecular identifiers. TCRdb called the PCR reads again in MiXCR, with one record for every CDR3 protein. The sample consists of nearly 250,000 distinct CDR3 sequences, approximately 8.9% of them appearing once. The sequencing used PBMCs, mostly from graft donor cells, collected 180 days after TCRalphabeta/CD19-depleted stem cell transplant. The receptors shown here come from a male patient younger than 18 who had a stem cell transplant for acute lymphoblastic leukemia, so the T cells may come from the graft donor.

This clonotype was counted ten times or more. V is TRBV11-2 and J is TRBJ1-1, with TRBD1 matching over 10 bases. Germline loops: CDR1 SGHAT, CDR2 FQNNGV. V shed 5 bases and J 6 bases; nucleotides not matched to a gene: 12. This CDR3 is 16 amino acids long. CDR3 residues: CASSPVRTGGPPEAFF. CDR3 DNA sequence: TGTGCCAGCAGCCCCGTTCGGACAGGGGGTCCCCCTGAAGCTTTCTTT.

Ten or more counts support this clonotype. CDR3 DNA sequence: TGTGCCAGCAGCATCCAACGACCAGGGACAGGGGCAGCCTACGAGCAGTACTTC. Its translation is CASSIQRPGTGAAYEQYF. The genes are TRBV21-1 and TRBJ2-7; TRBD1 reflects the table's D call only, with no check against the DNA. TRBV21-1 is assigned pseudogene status. The CDR3 has 18 residues.

This clonotype has at least ten counts. DNA of the CDR3: TGTGCCAGCAGTTCCGGGGGAGAGACCCAGTACTTC. Translated: CASSSGGETQYF. V is TRBV12-3 or TRBV12-4 and J is TRBJ2-5, with D perhaps matching TRBD2 (6 bases). The CDR3 covers 12 residues. Trimming took 4 bases from V and 4 from J, leaving 7 bases between them.